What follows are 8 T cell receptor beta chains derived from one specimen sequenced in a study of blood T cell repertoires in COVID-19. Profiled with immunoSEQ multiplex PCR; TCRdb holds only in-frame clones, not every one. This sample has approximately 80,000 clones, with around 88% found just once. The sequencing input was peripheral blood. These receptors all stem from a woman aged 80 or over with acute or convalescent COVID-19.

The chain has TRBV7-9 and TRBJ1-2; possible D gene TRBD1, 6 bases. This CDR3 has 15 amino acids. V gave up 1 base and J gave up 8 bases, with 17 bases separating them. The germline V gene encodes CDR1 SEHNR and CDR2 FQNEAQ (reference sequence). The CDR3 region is CASSLEAGAQGGYTF. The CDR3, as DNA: TGTGCCAGCAGCTTAGAGGCAGGGGCCCAGGGAGGCTACACCTTC.

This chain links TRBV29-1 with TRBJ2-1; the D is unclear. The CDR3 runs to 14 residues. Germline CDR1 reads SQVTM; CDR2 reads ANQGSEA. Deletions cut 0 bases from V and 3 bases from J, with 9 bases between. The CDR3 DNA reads TGCAGCGTTGAAGATTCCCAGGACTACAATGAGCAGTTCTTC. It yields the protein CSVEDSQDYNEQFF.

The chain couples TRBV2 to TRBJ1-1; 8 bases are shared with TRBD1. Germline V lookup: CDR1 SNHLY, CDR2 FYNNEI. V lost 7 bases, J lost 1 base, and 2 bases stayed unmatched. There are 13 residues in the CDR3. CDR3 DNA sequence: TGTGCCAGCATGGGACAGGAGAACACTGAAGCTTTCTTT. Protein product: CASMGQENTEAFF.

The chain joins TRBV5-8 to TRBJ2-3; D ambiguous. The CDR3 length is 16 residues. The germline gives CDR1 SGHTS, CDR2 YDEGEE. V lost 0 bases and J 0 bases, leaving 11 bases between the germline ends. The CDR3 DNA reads TGTGCCAGCAGCTTGGCGCTAGGTGGGAGCACAGATACGCAGTATTTT. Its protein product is CASSLALGGSTDTQYF.

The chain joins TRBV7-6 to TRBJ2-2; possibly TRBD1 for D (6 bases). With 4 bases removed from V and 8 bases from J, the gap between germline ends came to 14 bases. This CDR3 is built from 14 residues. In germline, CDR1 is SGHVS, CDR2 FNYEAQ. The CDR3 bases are TGTGCCAGCAGCTCAAGGGGGATGGTGGGGGAGCTGTTTTTT. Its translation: CASSSRGMVGELFF. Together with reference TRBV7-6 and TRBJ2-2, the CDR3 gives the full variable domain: GAGVSQSPRYKVTKRGQDVALRCDPISGHVSLYWYRQALGQGPEFLTYFNYEAQQDKSGLPNDRFSAERPEGSISTLTIQRTEQRDSAMYRCASSSRGMVGELFFGEGSRLTVL.

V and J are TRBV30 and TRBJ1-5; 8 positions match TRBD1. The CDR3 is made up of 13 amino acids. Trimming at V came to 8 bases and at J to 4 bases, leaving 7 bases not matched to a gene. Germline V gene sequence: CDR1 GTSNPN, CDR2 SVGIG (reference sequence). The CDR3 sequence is CAAQGGRNQPQHF. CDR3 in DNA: TGTGCCGCACAGGGGGGTAGGAATCAGCCCCAGCATTTT.

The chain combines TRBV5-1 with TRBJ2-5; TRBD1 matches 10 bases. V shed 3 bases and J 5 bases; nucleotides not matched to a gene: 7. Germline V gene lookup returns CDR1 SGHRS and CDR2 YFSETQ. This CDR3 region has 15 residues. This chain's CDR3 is CASSSGQGVGETQYF. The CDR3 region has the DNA TGCGCCAGCAGCTCCGGACAGGGGGTAGGGGAGACCCAGTACTTC.

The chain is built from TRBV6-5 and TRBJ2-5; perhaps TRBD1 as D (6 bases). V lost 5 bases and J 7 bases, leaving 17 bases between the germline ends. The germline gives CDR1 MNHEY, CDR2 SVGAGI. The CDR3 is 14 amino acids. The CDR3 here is CASSTYRDSGTQYF. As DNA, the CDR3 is TGTGCCAGCAGTACCTACAGGGATTCAGGGACCCAGTACTTC.